The next 30 T cell receptor beta chains were all read from a single sample in a study of T-cell memory formation after mild COVID-19. TCRdb reanalysed the 5' RACE reads using MiXCR and keeps one entry per CDR3 protein. The sample lists roughly 4,700 distinct CDR3 sequences, under 45% occurring once. Material: PBMCs or a T cell subset sorted from them (not recorded which). All receptors come from an adult who had mild COVID-19 (a few samples of this study predate the infection). Cell type and time point are not known.

This clonotype is labeled medium-sized. The V call is TRBV20-1, the J call TRBJ2-5; TRBD2 matches 10 bases. The V gene's germline CDR1 is DFQATT and CDR2 SNEGSKA (reference sequence). V lost 6 bases, J lost 0 bases, and 4 bases stayed unmatched. This CDR3 comprises 14 residues. The CDR3: CSATGLADQETQYF. As DNA, the CDR3 is TGCAGTGCAACAGGACTAGCGGACCAAGAGACCCAGTACTTC.

The rearrangement joins TRBV5-1 to TRBJ2-1; 8 bases are shared with TRBD1. J was trimmed by 3 bases and V by 6 bases; bases with no gene match: 14. Germline V gene lookup returns CDR1 SGHRS and CDR2 YFSETQ. The CDR3 is 17 residues long. This CDR3 reads CASTLERVGQGYNEQFF. In DNA form, the CDR3 reads TGCGCCAGCACCTTAGAAAGGGTTGGACAGGGCTACAATGAGCAGTTCTTC. The full variable domain, its missing parts supplied by reference TRBV5-1 and TRBJ2-1, is KAGVTQTPRYLIKTRGQQVTLSCSPISGHRSVSWYQQTPGQGLQFLFEYFSETQRNKGNFPGRFSGRQFSNSRSEMNVSTLELGDSALYLCASTLERVGQGYNEQFFGPGTRLTVL.

In its sample, this clonotype was seen once. The chain has TRBV14 and TRBJ2-7; D ambiguous. CDR1 is SGHDN and CDR2 is FVKESK in the germline V gene. CDR3 size: 12 residues. Trimming cost V 3 bases and J 0 bases, with 3 bases left between them. CDR3 protein: CASSHSSYEQYF. CDR3 DNA sequence: TGTGCCAGCAGCCATAGCTCCTACGAGCAGTACTTC.

V and J are TRBV20-1 and TRBJ1-1; perhaps TRBD1 as D (5 bases). Trimming took 5 bases from V and 9 from J, leaving 13 bases between them. In germline, CDR1 is DFQATT, CDR2 SNEGSKA (reference sequence). The CDR3 runs 11 residues. The CDR3 here is CSAEGWGKAFF. The CDR3 nucleotides read TGCAGTGCTGAGGGGTGGGGGAAAGCTTTCTTT.

The V call is TRBV6-6, the J call TRBJ2-7; D not resolved. This CDR3 comprises 12 residues. Trimming took 5 bases from V and 6 from J, leaving 11 bases between them. Germline CDR1 is MNHNY and CDR2 is SVGAGI (reference sequence). The CDR3 loop is CASSLTSGEQYF. CDR3 coding DNA: TGTGCCAGCAGTCTAACATCGGGCGAGCAGTACTTC.

This clonotype is large. J is TRBJ2-7 and V is TRBV7-2; a possible D gene is TRBD1 (5 bases). The CDR3 is 14 amino acids. The V end lost 6 bases, the J end lost 3 bases, and 15 bases lay between the germline ends. Germline V gene data show CDR1 as SGHTA and CDR2 as FQGNSA. This CDR3 reads CASRASREDYEQYV. The DNA for the CDR3 is TGTGCCAGCAGAGCCTCCAGGGAAGACTACGAGCAGTACGTC.

This clonotype was recorded once. This chain connects TRBV20-1 to TRBJ2-3; D is undetermined. Germline V gives CDR1 DFQATT, CDR2 SNEGSKA (reference sequence). The CDR3 is 11 residues long. The germline V and J ends were trimmed by 3 bases and 0 bases, with 1 base remaining between them. The CDR3 DNA follows: TGCAGTGCTAGTAGCACAGATACGCAGTATTTT. Its translation: CSASSTDTQYF.

This clonotype was recorded only once. This rearrangement joins TRBV5-1 to TRBJ1-6; D gene ambiguous. The CDR3 extends over 14 amino acids. Germline V gene data show CDR1 as SGHRS and CDR2 as YFSETQ. Between the trimmed V and J ends, which lost 0 bases and 7 bases, there was a span of 8 bases. The CDR3 loop reads CASSLDGGNSPLHF. The CDR3 DNA is TGCGCCAGCAGCTTGGACGGAGGGAATTCACCCCTCCACTTT.

The rearrangement joins TRBV20-1 to TRBJ2-7; the D gene is possibly TRBD2 (6 bases). The J call could be wrong; TRBJ2-5 is a better fit for the DNA end. This CDR3 is built from 13 residues. The germline V gene has CDR1 DFQATT and CDR2 SNEGSKA (reference sequence). The CDR3 bases are TGCAGTGCTAGCCCACTAGCACGAGAGACCCAGTACTTC. Translated: CSASPLARETQYF.

This chain uses TRBV18 with TRBJ2-5; no firm D call. The V end was cut by 3 bases, the J end by 4 bases, with 12 bases between. Germline V lookup: CDR1 KGHSH, CDR2 LQKENI. This CDR3 spans 14 amino acids. The CDR3 sequence: CASSPASNPETQYF. The CDR3 region has the DNA TGTGCCAGCTCACCCGCATCCAATCCAGAGACCCAGTACTTC.

This clonotype is categorized as medium-sized (0.01 to 0.1%). The V call is TRBV7-9, the J call TRBJ2-7; 8 bases align to TRBD2. This CDR3 comprises 14 residues. In germline, CDR1 is SEHNR, CDR2 FQNEAQ (reference sequence). Unmatched junction bases numbered 9, after V lost 5 bases and J lost 6 bases. CDR3 in DNA: TGTGCCAGCAGCGCCCCAGCGGGGGTCGGCGAGCAGTACTTC. Translated, it gives CASSAPAGVGEQYF.

This clonotype is medium-sized. The chain joins TRBV2 to TRBJ2-1; D is ambiguous. The germline gives CDR1 SNHLY, CDR2 FYNNEI. Trimming cost V 10 bases and J 8 bases, with 18 bases left between them. The CDR3 runs to 13 residues. Here the CDR3 DNA reads TGTGCCAACCAGGACCCAACTCGCGATGAGCAGTTCTTC. Amino acid sequence: CANQDPTRDEQFF.

By sample fraction, this clonotype is medium-sized (0.01 to 0.1%). J is TRBJ2-1 and V is TRBV12-3 or TRBV12-4; D remains ambiguous. The CDR3 length is 14 residues. V was shortened by 4 bases and J by 6 bases, with 13 bases between the two germline ends. DNA of the CDR3: TGTGCCAGCAGTTCCAACAGCAATTCCAATGAGCAGTTCTTC. It is translated as CASSSNSNSNEQFF.

J is TRBJ2-5 and V is TRBV15, with 13 positions matching TRBD2. Trimming cost V 1 base and J 3 bases; bases outside gene matches: 8. This CDR3 is built from 18 residues. Germline V gene sequence: CDR1 LNHNV, CDR2 YYDKDF (reference sequence). The DNA of the CDR3 is TGTGCCACCAGCAGAGGCTTACTAGCGGGGGGGCCAGAAGAGACCCAGTACTTC. Amino acid sequence: CATSRGLLAGGPEETQYF.

This rearrangement joins TRBV24-1 to TRBJ1-2, with a weak D call TRBD1 (6 bases). This CDR3 comprises 16 residues. The V and J ends lost 4 bases and 2 bases respectively, with 16 bases between them. Germline V gives CDR1 KGHDR, CDR2 SFDVKD. The CDR3, as DNA: TGTGCCACCAGTGAACTTACAGGGCAAGGGAACTATGGCTACACCTTC. This gives the protein CATSELTGQGNYGYTF.

This clonotype is labeled as medium-sized (0.01 to 0.1%). V gene TRBV4-3 combines with J gene TRBJ2-1; possible D gene TRBD1, 6 bases. Germline V gene sequence: CDR1 LGHNA, CDR2 YSLEER. Trimming stripped 1 base from V and 9 bases from J, with 10 bases between. The CDR3 has 13 residues. The CDR3 DNA is TGCGCCAGCAGCCAAGGCGAAGGGGGTGAGCAGTTCTTC. The encoded protein is CASSQGEGGEQFF.

This clonotype occurred once. The rearrangement uses TRBV29-1 and TRBJ2-1, with a possible D match to TRBD2 (6 bases). The CDR3 has 15 residues. Germline V gene data show CDR1 as SQVTM and CDR2 as ANQGSEA. V was pared by 7 bases and J by 6 bases, with 22 bases between. The CDR3 loop reads CSAGGQGVVRNEQFF. The CDR3 region has the DNA TGCAGCGCAGGAGGGCAGGGAGTAGTGCGCAATGAGCAGTTCTTC.

This clonotype is medium-sized by share. The chain recombines TRBV7-9 with TRBJ2-2; D is unresolved. Looked up from germline, CDR1 is SEHNR and CDR2 is FQNEAQ (reference sequence). CDR3 length equals 15 residues. V was clipped by 4 bases and J by 1 base, with 10 bases between them. The CDR3 DNA reads TGTGCCAGCAGCTCTATAGACGGGAACACCGGGGAGCTGTTTTTT. Translation: CASSSIDGNTGELFF.

This clonotype turned up a few times. J is TRBJ2-7 and V is TRBV5-1; 7 bases agree with TRBD1. V shed 4 bases and J 1 base; nucleotides not matched to a gene: 5. The CDR3 runs 14 residues. In germline, CDR1 is SGHRS, CDR2 YFSETQ. CDR3 DNA: TGCGCCAGCAGCCGTGAGGGACAGTCCTACGAGCAGTACTTC. Protein sequence: CASSREGQSYEQYF.

The chain couples TRBV6-6 to TRBJ1-6; 7 nucleotides agree with TRBD1. The trim removed 0 bases at V and 7 bases at J, leaving 3 bases unmatched. This CDR3 is 15 amino acids long. Germline V gene lookup returns CDR1 MNHNY and CDR2 SVGAGI (reference sequence). As DNA, the CDR3 is TGTGCCAGCAGTTACTCGCAGGGGGGGAATTCACCCCTCCACTTT. It specifies CASSYSQGGNSPLHF.

As regards this clonotype: The junction departs from germline at one end; a sequencing error may be responsible. V and J are TRBV18 and TRBJ2-2; tentatively, D is TRBD2 (6 bases). CDR1 and CDR2 (germline): KGHSH, LQKENI. There are 13 residues in the CDR3. The CDR3 loop is CASWGLNTGELVF. CDR3 in DNA: TGTGCCAGCTGGGGACTGAACACCGGGGAGCTGGTTTTT.

The V and J genes are TRBV28 and TRBJ2-5; 7 bases agree with TRBD1. Germline V CDR1 and CDR2: MDHEN, SYDVKM. The CDR3 is 16 amino acids. V lost 6 bases and J lost 5; bases outside the gene matches: 15. The CDR3 is CASRTIRQGPWETQYF. DNA of the CDR3: TGTGCCAGCAGAACCATCCGACAGGGACCCTGGGAGACCCAGTACTTC.

This clonotype was detected once. The V and J genes are TRBV28 and TRBJ2-5; 9 positions match TRBD1. Trimming cost V 10 bases and J 1 base; bases outside gene matches: 4. Germline-derived CDR1 and CDR2 are MDHEN and SYDVKM. CDR3 length equals 13 residues. The CDR3 region is CATEDRGQETQYF. The CDR3 DNA follows: TGTGCCACCGAGGACAGGGGCCAAGAGACCCAGTACTTC.

This clonotype has more than one count but fewer than ten. The J gene is TRBJ2-5, the V gene TRBV10-3; D is perhaps TRBD2 (6 bases). CDR1 ENHRY and CDR2 SYGVKD come from the germline V gene. This CDR3 contains 11 residues. V lost 6 bases and J 8 bases, leaving 10 bases between the germline ends. CDR3 in DNA: TGTGCCATCAGGACGGGGGAAACCCAGTACTTC. Translating gives CAIRTGETQYF.

This clonotype has just one count. The gene calls are TRBV2 and TRBJ2-5; D ambiguous. V lost 7 bases and J 5 bases, leaving 8 bases between the germline ends. This CDR3 is built from 11 residues. The germline V gene has CDR1 SNHLY and CDR2 FYNNEI. The CDR3 protein is CASKFAETQYF. CDR3 coding DNA: TGTGCCAGCAAATTTGCGGAGACCCAGTACTTC.

This clonotype is classed as medium-sized. The CDR3 here is CASGVPGELFF. CDR3 coding DNA: TGTGCCAGCGGGGTGCCCGGGGAGCTGTTTTTT. The chain has TRBV6-6 and TRBJ2-2; no firm D call. This CDR3 region has 11 residues. With 8 bases removed from V and 6 bases from J, the gap between germline ends came to 7 bases. Germline V gene data show CDR1 as MNHNY and CDR2 as SVGAGI (reference sequence).

This clonotype is categorized as medium-sized. The rearrangement joins TRBV15 to TRBJ2-5, with 7 bases lining up with TRBD1. CDR1 is LNHNV, CDR2 YYDKDF, per germline (reference sequence). V lost 2 bases, J lost 0 bases, and 6 bases stayed unmatched. There are 16 residues in the CDR3. The CDR3: CATSRLGQQYQETQYF. The DNA of the CDR3 is TGTGCCACCAGCAGATTGGGACAGCAGTACCAAGAGACCCAGTACTTC.

The V and J genes are TRBV12-3 or TRBV12-4 and TRBJ2-5; D is possibly TRBD1 (5 bases). There are 13 residues in the CDR3. V gave up 5 bases and J gave up 5 bases, with 12 bases separating them. CDR3 sequence (DNA): TGTGCCAGCAGTCCCAGGGATGCTGAGACCCAGTACTTC. As protein: CASSPRDAETQYF.

The rearrangement joins TRBV4-1 to TRBJ2-5, with 8 bases fitting TRBD2. The germline CDR1 and CDR2 sequences are MGHRA and YSYEKL. This CDR3 has 13 amino acids. V lost 6 bases, J lost 0 bases, and 0 bases stayed unmatched. The chain's CDR3 is CASRTSDQETQYF. CDR3 nucleotides: TGCGCCAGCAGGACTAGCGACCAAGAGACCCAGTACTTC.

CDR3 residues: CASSWVLETQYF. The CDR3 DNA sequence: TGTGCCAGCAGCTGGGTATTGGAGACCCAGTACTTC. The chain employs TRBV7-2 and TRBJ2-5, with D unclear. Trimming pared 4 bases from V and 5 bases from J, leaving 8 bases between. This CDR3 region has 12 residues. Germline CDR1 is SGHTA and CDR2 is FQGNSA.